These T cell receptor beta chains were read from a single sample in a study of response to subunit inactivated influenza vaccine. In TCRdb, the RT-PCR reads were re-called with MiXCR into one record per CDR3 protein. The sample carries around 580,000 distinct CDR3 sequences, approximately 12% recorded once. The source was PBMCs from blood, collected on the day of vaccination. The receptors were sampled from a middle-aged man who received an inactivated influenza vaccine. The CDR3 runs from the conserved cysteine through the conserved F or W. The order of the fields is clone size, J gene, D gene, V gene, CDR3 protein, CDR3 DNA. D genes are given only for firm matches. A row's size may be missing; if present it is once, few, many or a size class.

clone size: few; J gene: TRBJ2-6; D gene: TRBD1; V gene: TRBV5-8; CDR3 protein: CASSPSRTGGFGANVLTF; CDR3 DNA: TGTGCCAGCAGCCCGTCTAGGACAGGGGGCTTTGGGGCCAACGTCCTGACTTTC
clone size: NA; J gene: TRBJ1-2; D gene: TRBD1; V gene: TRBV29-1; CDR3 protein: CSVSTGGLYGYTF; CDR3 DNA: TGCAGCGTCTCCACAGGGGGCCTCTATGGCTACACCTTC
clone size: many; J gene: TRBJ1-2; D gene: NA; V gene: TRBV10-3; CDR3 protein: CAIRSGTGDYGYTF; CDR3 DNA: TGTGCCATCAGATCCGGGACCGGGGACTATGGCTACACCTTC
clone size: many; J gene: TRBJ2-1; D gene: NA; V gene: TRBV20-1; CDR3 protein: CSARSPRGGNEQFF; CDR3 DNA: TGCAGTGCTAGATCACCACGAGGAGGGAATGAGCAGTTCTTC
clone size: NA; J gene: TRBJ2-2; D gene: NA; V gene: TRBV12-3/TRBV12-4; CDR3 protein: CATVRGGKDTGELFF; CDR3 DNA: TGTGCCACCGTCAGAGGGGGGAAGGACACCGGGGAGCTGTTTTTT
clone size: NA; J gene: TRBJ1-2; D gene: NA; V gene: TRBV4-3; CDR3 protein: CASSQDPGKIRYGYTF; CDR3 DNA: TGCGCCAGCAGCCAAGATCCCGGGAAGATTCGATATGGCTACACCTTC
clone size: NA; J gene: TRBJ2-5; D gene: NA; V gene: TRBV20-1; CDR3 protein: CSARDWTAETTQYF; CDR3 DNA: TGCAGTGCTAGAGACTGGACCGCGGAAACGACCCAGTACTTC
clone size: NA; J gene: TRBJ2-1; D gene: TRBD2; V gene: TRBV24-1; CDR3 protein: CATSDGTGTRNEQFF; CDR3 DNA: TGTGCCACCAGTGATGGTACCGGGACTAGAAATGAGCAGTTCTTC
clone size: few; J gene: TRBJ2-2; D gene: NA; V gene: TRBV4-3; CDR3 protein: CASSQAGDHTGELFF; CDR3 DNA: TGCGCCAGCAGCCAAGCGGGAGATCACACCGGGGAGCTGTTTTTT
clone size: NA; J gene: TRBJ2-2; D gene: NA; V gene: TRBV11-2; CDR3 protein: CASSLAEGRVGLFF; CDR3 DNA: TGTGCCAGCAGCTTAGCCGAGGGGCGGGTGGGGCTGTTTTTT
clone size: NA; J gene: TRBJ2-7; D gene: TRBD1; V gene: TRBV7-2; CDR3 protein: CASSLLNRGSYEQYF; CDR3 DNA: TGTGCCAGCAGCTTATTAAACAGGGGCTCCTACGAGCAGTACTTC
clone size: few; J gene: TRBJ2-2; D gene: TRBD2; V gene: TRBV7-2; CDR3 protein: CASSFLAGVANGELFF; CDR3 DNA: TGTGCCAGCAGCTTTCTAGCGGGAGTTGCTAACGGGGAGCTGTTTTTT
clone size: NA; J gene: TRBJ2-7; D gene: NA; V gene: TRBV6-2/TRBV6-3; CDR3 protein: CASSYSKGPRKLGFIYEQYF; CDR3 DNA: TGTGCCAGCAGTTACTCGAAGGGACCGAGAAAACTAGGGTTCATCTACGAGCAGTACTTC
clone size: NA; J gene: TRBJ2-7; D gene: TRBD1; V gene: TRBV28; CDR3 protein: CASSLPPGTGLHEQYF; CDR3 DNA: TGTGCCAGCAGTCTGCCCCCAGGGACAGGGCTCCACGAGCAGTACTTC
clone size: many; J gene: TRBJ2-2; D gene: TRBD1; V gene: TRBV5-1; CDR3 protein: CASSLTGVETGELFF; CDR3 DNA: TGCGCCAGCAGCTTGACAGGGGTGGAAACCGGGGAGCTGTTTTTT
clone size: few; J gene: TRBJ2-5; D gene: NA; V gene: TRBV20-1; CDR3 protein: CSARGWGSVETQYF; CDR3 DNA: TGCAGTGCTAGAGGATGGGGGTCCGTAGAGACCCAGTACTTC
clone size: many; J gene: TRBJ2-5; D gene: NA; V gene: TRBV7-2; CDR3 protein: CASSLIEGHKRETQYF; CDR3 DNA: TGTGCCAGCAGCTTAATAGAAGGACATAAAAGGGAGACCCAGTACTTC
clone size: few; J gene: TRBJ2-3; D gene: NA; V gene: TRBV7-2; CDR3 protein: CASSSRANTDTQYF; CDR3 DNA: TGTGCCAGCAGCTCCCGGGCCAACACAGATACGCAGTATTTT
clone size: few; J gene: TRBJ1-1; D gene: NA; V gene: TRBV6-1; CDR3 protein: CASSEARRMNTEAFF; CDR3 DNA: TGTGCCAGCAGTGAAGCGCGGAGGATGAACACTGAAGCTTTCTTT
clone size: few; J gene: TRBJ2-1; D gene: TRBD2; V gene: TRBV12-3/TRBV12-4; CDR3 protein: CASSFLVGGFGEQFF; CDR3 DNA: TGTGCCAGCAGTTTTCTAGTGGGGGGGTTTGGAGAGCAGTTCTTC
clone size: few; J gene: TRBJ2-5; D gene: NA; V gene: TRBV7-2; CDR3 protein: CASSLRGGLETQYF; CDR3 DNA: TGTGCCAGCAGCCTGAGAGGCGGATTAGAGACCCAGTACTTC
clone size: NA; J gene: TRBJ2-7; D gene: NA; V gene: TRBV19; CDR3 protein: CASSNDPGVSYEQYF; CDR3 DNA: TGTGCCAGTAGTAACGACCCCGGCGTCTCCTACGAGCAGTACTTC
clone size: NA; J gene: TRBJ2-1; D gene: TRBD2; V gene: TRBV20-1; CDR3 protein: CSASLAGKGDEQFF; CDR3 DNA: TGCAGTGCGTCGCTAGCGGGAAAGGGCGATGAGCAGTTCTTC
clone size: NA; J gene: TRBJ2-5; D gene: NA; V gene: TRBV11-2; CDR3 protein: CASSLEQLQETQYF; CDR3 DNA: TGTGCCAGCAGCTTAGAACAGCTACAAGAGACCCAGTACTTC
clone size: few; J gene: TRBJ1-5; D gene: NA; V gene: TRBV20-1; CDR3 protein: CSARRGADSNQPQHF; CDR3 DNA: TGCAGTGCCCGGCGGGGGGCAGATAGCAATCAGCCCCAGCATTTT
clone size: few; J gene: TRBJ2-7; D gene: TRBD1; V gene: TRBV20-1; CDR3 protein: CSARKGQGAYEQYF; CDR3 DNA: TGCAGTGCTAGGAAGGGACAGGGAGCCTACGAGCAGTACTTC
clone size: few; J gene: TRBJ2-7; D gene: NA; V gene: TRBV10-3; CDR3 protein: CAISESGANEQYF; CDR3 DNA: TGTGCCATCAGTGAGTCGGGGGCGAACGAGCAGTACTTC
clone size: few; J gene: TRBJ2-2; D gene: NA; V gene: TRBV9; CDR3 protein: CASSVTMGGMITTGELFF; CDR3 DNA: TGTGCCAGCAGCGTAACGATGGGGGGTATGATAACTACCGGGGAGCTGTTTTTT
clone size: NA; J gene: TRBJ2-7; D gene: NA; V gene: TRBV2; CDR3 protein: CASSELVEDYEQYF; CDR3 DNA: TGTGCCAGCAGTGAATTGGTGGAGGACTACGAGCAGTACTTC
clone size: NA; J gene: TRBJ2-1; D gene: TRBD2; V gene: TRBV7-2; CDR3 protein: CASSLVGLAGGYGEQFF; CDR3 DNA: TGTGCCAGCAGCTTAGTTGGGCTAGCGGGGGGGTACGGTGAGCAGTTCTTC
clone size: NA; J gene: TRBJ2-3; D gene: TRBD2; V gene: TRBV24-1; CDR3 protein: CATSDFGAGGSTDTQYF; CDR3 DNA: TGTGCCACCAGTGATTTTGGAGCGGGAGGGAGCACAGATACGCAGTATTTT
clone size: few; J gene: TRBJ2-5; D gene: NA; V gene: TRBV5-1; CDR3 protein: CASSRSGRVEETQYF; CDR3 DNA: TGCGCCAGCAGCCGCAGCGGGCGAGTAGAAGAGACCCAGTACTTC